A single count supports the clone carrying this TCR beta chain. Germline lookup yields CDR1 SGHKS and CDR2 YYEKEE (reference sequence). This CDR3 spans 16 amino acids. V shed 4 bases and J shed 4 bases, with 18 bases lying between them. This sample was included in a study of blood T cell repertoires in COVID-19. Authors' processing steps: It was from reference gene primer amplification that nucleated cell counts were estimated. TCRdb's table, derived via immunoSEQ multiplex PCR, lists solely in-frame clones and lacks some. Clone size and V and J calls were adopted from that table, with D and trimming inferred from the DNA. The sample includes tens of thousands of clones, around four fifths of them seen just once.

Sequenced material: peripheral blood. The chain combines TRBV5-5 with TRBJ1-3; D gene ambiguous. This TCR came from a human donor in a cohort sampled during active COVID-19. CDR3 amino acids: CASSLDGGSGGNTIYF. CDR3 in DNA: TGTGCCAGCAGCCTGGACGGAGGCTCTGGGGGAAACACCATATATTTT.